These 6 T cell receptor beta chains were sequenced from one sample in a study of blood T cells in healthy people across ages. It was with a sample-barcoded 5' primer and a J-beta primer mix that a second PCR of roughly 7 to 12 cycles was run. Via MiXCR, TCRdb re-called the 5' RACE reads, giving one row per CDR3 protein. This table holds 2 million or so distinct CDR3 sequences, approximately 50% found once. The sample taken for sequencing was blood. The source of these receptors is a woman aged 40 to 49 in good health.

This clonotype showed up just a few times. V is TRBV4-1 and J is TRBJ1-2; D might be TRBD1 (5 bases). Germline V gene lookup returns CDR1 MGHRA and CDR2 YSYEKL. V shed 1 base and J shed 6 bases, with 9 bases lying between them. This CDR3 contains 13 residues. The CDR3 DNA is TGCGCCAGCAGCCAAGGGCCAGGGAATGGCTACACCTTC. It specifies CASSQGPGNGYTF.

The J gene is TRBJ2-1, the V gene TRBV20-1; the D is unclear. Between the trimmed V and J ends, which lost 3 bases and 4 bases, there was a span of 7 bases. CDR3 size: 12 residues. CDR1 is DFQATT and CDR2 is SNEGSKA in the germline V gene (reference sequence). This chain's CDR3 is CSASLQYNEQFF. DNA of the CDR3: TGCAGTGCTAGTCTGCAGTACAATGAGCAGTTCTTC.

The V gene is TRBV12-3 or TRBV12-4, the J gene TRBJ2-7; TRBD1 or TRBD2 may be the D gene (5 bases each). V was shortened by 5 bases and J by 2 bases, with 13 bases between the two germline ends. The CDR3 loop spans 14 amino acids. CDR3 sequence reads: CASSLRQRPYEQYF. In DNA, the CDR3 is TGTGCCAGCAGTCTGCGACAGCGGCCCTACGAGCAGTACTTC.

V is TRBV7-2 and J is TRBJ2-5; TRBD1 matches 12 bases. In germline, CDR1 is SGHTA, CDR2 FQGNSA. V gave up 5 bases and J gave up 5 bases; unmatched junction bases: 9. This CDR3 has 16 amino acids. In DNA form, the CDR3 reads TGTGCCAGCAGCCACCGGGACAGGGGGCGCTTGGAGACCCAGTACTTC. It encodes CASSHRDRGRLETQYF. Full variable domain (outside the CDR3, taken from reference TRBV7-2 and TRBJ2-5): GAGVSQSPSNKVTEKGKDVELRCDPISGHTALYWYRQSLGQGLEFLIYFQGNSAPDKSGLPSDRFSAERTGGSVSTLTIQRTQQEDSAVYLCASSHRDRGRLETQYFGPGTRLLVL.

A few counts support this clonotype. This chain links TRBV6-6 with TRBJ2-5; the match to TRBD2 covers 7 bases. The trim removed 0 bases at V and 1 base at J, leaving 5 bases unmatched. CDR3 length: 16 residues. Germline values: CDR1 MNHNY, CDR2 SVGAGI (reference sequence). CDR3 nucleotide sequence: TGTGCCAGCAGTTACTCGCCGCGGGGGTTCCAAGAGACCCAGTACTTC. Its protein is CASSYSPRGFQETQYF.

This sequence joins TRBV7-9 and TRBJ2-7; a weak D match, TRBD2 (5 bases). Trimming left V 8 bases short and J 6 bases short, with 20 bases between. This CDR3 contains 14 residues. Germline V CDR1 and CDR2: SEHNR, FQNEAQ (reference sequence). The CDR3 protein is CASRSGIGLGEQYF. The CDR3, as DNA: TGTGCCAGCCGGTCGGGGATCGGGTTGGGCGAGCAGTACTTC.